This T cell receptor beta chain was captured in a study of T cells expressing NK-cell markers. Study in general: Beta-chain profiling covered CD3+CD56+NKG2C+, CD3+CD56+NKG2C- and CD3+CD56-NKG2C+ sorted subsets. The study, taken as a whole, reports: One observes that, in several donors, these clonotypes were also the leading ones within the CD3+CD56-NKG2C+ fraction. In roughly six donors, dominant NKG2C+ clonotypes were roughly 1.0-7.0% of CD8+ T cells.

CDR3 length equals 13 residues. CDR1 LGHNA and CDR2 YNFKEQ come from the germline V gene. Regarding this clonotype: The antigen is unknown.

It was by 5'RACE template switching with UMIs that TCR beta cDNA was made. With the 5' RACE reads reprocessed, TCRdb shows one record per CDR3 protein and no DNA. Here the sample table reports 150,000 to 160,000 distinct CDR3 sequences. Sample: blood T cells: a sorted CD56 or NKG2C T cell subset, CD4+ or CD8+ T cells, or bulk PBMC T cells (not recorded which). The TCR was taken from a woman aged 45-65 years in good health. The genes are TRBV4-2 and TRBJ2-1. The CDR3 loop is CASSQGAYNEQFF.